The 21 T cell receptor beta chains listed next were all sequenced from one sample in a study of CD8 T cells in ankylosing spondylitis. TCRdb reanalysed the 5' RACE reads using MiXCR and keeps one entry per CDR3 protein. Among about 69,000 distinct CDR3 sequences listed, about 5.7% were seen once. Sequenced material: blood, either unsorted or a sorted T cell fraction (not recorded which). The source of these receptors is a male donor with ankylosing spondylitis or in good health (not recorded which).

Many counts were recorded for this clonotype. This CDR3 is CASSLTGWNYGYTF. The CDR3 coding sequence is TGTGCCAGCAGCCTAACCGGGTGGAACTATGGCTACACCTTC. The chain combines TRBV7-8 with TRBJ1-2; the D is unclear. Trimming pared 5 bases from V and 2 bases from J, leaving 12 bases between. Looked up from germline, CDR1 is SGHVS and CDR2 is FQNEAQ. This CDR3 is 14 amino acids long.

This clonotype was seen repeatedly, ten times or more. This chain links TRBV7-9 with TRBJ2-1, with TRBD1 as a possible D gene (5 bases). CDR1 and CDR2 (germline): SEHNR, FQNEAQ (reference sequence). V dropped 4 bases and J dropped 9 bases, with 16 bases sitting between them. The CDR3 has 14 residues. Here the CDR3 DNA reads TGTGCCAGCAGCTCCCAGGGTGAGCCAGCTGAGCAGTTCTTC. This sequence encodes CASSSQGEPAEQFF.

This clonotype was counted ten times or more. The rearrangement uses TRBV10-3 and TRBJ2-3; D gene uncertain. CDR1 and CDR2 from the germline V gene are ENHRY and SYGVKD. Trimming took off 2 bases at V and 0 bases at J, with 12 bases between the two ends. This CDR3 has 16 residues. The CDR3 region is CAISETKSGSTDTQYF. The CDR3 coding sequence is TGTGCCATCAGTGAGACTAAGTCCGGGAGCACAGATACGCAGTATTTT.

This clonotype occurred many times. The rearrangement uses TRBV6-2 or TRBV6-3 and TRBJ1-1, with D unclear. Trimming pared 7 bases from V and 0 bases from J, leaving 6 bases between. CDR3 length: 12 residues. Germline V lookup: CDR1 MNHEY, CDR2 SVGEGT. CDR3 in DNA: TGTGCCAGCAACCAAATGAACACTGAAGCTTTCTTT. This encodes CASNQMNTEAFF.

This clonotype was counted at least ten times. CDR3 DNA sequence: TGTGCCAGCAGCCAAGCAAACGTACCAGCGGACAATGAGCAGTTCTTC. This gives the protein CASSQANVPADNEQFF. V is TRBV3-1 and J is TRBJ2-1; a possible D gene is TRBD2 (5 bases). The V gene lost 1 base and the J gene lost 5 bases, with 15 bases spanning the gap. Germline lookup yields CDR1 LGHDT and CDR2 YNNKEL (reference sequence). The CDR3 totals 16 residues.

At least ten counts were recorded for this clonotype. Relative to the germline gene, one junction end is altered; a read error may explain this. The chain carries TRBV28 and TRBJ1-1, with 10 bases fitting TRBD1. CDR1 is MDHEN, CDR2 SYDVKM, per germline. The CDR3 extends over 16 amino acids. The CDR3 spells CASSLSVGQGNSEAFF. The CDR3 nucleotides read TGTGCCAGCAGTTTATCGGTGGGACAGGGGAACTCTGAAGCTTTCTTT.

This clonotype was counted many times. The CDR3 DNA reads TGTGCCAGCTCACCCTCGACCGGGGGCACAGATACGCAGTATTTT. Its protein product is CASSPSTGGTDTQYF. This sequence joins TRBV18 and TRBJ2-3; D possibly corresponds to TRBD2 (5 bases). The CDR3 has 15 residues. Germline V gives CDR1 KGHSH, CDR2 LQKENI. V lost 3 bases to trimming and J lost 1 base, with 11 bases between them.

This clonotype was counted ten times or more. For the CDR3, the DNA is TGTGCCAGCAGCTTAGCCCGGGTTTCAACCTGGTACAATGAGCAGTTCTTC. Protein sequence: CASSLARVSTWYNEQFF. The chain couples TRBV7-6 to TRBJ2-1, with unresolved D. This CDR3 region has 17 residues. V gave up 0 bases and J gave up 4 bases, with 16 bases separating them. The germline gives CDR1 SGHVS, CDR2 FNYEAQ.

This clonotype has only a few counts. The chain joins TRBV6-5 to TRBJ2-7; 8 bases align to TRBD1. The ends lost 5 bases at V and 4 bases at J; junction bases unmatched: 4. Per the germline V gene, CDR1 is MNHEY and CDR2 is SVGAGI. This CDR3 contains 13 residues. The CDR3 DNA sequence: TGTGCCAGCAGTACAGGGACAGGTTACGAGCAGTACTTC. Encoded protein: CASSTGTGYEQYF.

At least ten counts were recorded for this clonotype. In DNA form, the CDR3 reads TGTGCCAGCAGTGACGGGACAGGGAAAAACACCGGGGAGCTGTTTTTT. It codes for CASSDGTGKNTGELFF. The chain links TRBV12-3 or TRBV12-4 to TRBJ2-2; 9 nucleotides agree with TRBD1. The CDR3 extends over 16 amino acids. The junction had 6 bases not matched to a gene; V was cut back by 5 bases and J by 2 bases.

This clonotype appeared many times. The rearrangement uses TRBV5-1 and TRBJ2-3, with TRBD2 matching 11 bases. Germline-derived CDR1 and CDR2 are SGHRS and YFSETQ. CDR3 length equals 17 residues. V shed 0 bases, J shed 0 bases, and the junction held 3 bases outside the gene matches. In DNA, the CDR3 is TGCGCCAGCAGCTTGGGACTAGCGGGGCTCAGCACAGATACGCAGTATTTT. Translated, it gives CASSLGLAGLSTDTQYF.

This clonotype has at least ten counts. The chain recombines TRBV5-1 with TRBJ1-2, with TRBD1 matching over 7 bases. Germline assignment: CDR1 SGHRS and CDR2 YFSETQ. The CDR3 loop spans 15 amino acids. Unmatched junction bases numbered 8, after V lost 0 bases and J lost 6 bases. As DNA, the CDR3 is TGCGCCAGCAGCTTGGGTGGCCAGGGGGTTGATGGCTACACCTTC. Translating it yields CASSLGGQGVDGYTF.

Many counts were recorded for this clonotype. The gene calls are TRBV28 and TRBJ2-3; the D gene is possibly TRBD1 (6 bases). V lost 1 base and J lost 0, with 14 bases in between. The CDR3 extends over 17 amino acids. CDR1 is MDHEN, CDR2 SYDVKM, per germline. In DNA, the CDR3 is TGTGCCAGCAGTTTATTTTTGACAGGAAGGAGCACAGATACGCAGTATTTT. It encodes CASSLFLTGRSTDTQYF.

This clonotype was counted at least ten times. The chain joins TRBV5-1 to TRBJ2-2, with 8 bases identical to TRBD2. The CDR3 length is 16 residues. Germline loops: CDR1 SGHRS, CDR2 YFSETQ. V trimming: 4 bases; J trimming: 1 base; junction bases outside the gene matches: 6. The DNA of the CDR3 is TGCGCCAGCAGCCCCATAGCGGGGAGGAACACCGGGGAGCTGTTTTTT. Translated: CASSPIAGRNTGELFF.

This clonotype was seen at least ten times. At one of its ends the junction is not consistent with the germline gene, which may arise from a read error. The J gene is TRBJ2-7, the V gene TRBV20-1; 7 positions match TRBD1. The CDR3 consists of 14 residues. Germline lookup yields CDR1 DFQATT and CDR2 SNEGSKA (reference sequence). The CDR3 loop reads CSAGERQGVYEQYF. As DNA, the CDR3 is TGCAGTGCTGGAGAGCGACAGGGTGTTTACGAGCAGTACTTC.

This clonotype was recorded at least ten times. This chain joins TRBV18 and TRBJ2-1, with 12 bases lining up with TRBD2. The germline V gene encodes CDR1 KGHSH and CDR2 LQKENI. J gave up 5 bases and V 1 base, and 15 bases lay outside the gene matches. The CDR3 extends over 20 amino acids. CDR3 region: CASSPLASGGALSPDNEQFF. In nucleotides, the CDR3 is TGTGCCAGCTCACCACTGGCTAGCGGGGGGGCCTTGTCGCCGGACAATGAGCAGTTCTTC.

This clonotype was recorded at least ten times. The V gene is TRBV20-1, the J gene TRBJ2-1; TRBD2 matches 14 bases. Trimming at V came to 4 bases and at J to 8 bases, leaving 4 bases not matched to a gene. Germline V lookup: CDR1 DFQATT, CDR2 SNEGSKA (reference sequence). This CDR3 is built from 14 residues. CDR3 protein: CSATGLAGAHEQFF. CDR3 nucleotides: TGCAGTGCTACGGGACTAGCGGGGGCACATGAGCAGTTCTTC.

The sample holds many counts of this clonotype. This chain links TRBV6-1 with TRBJ1-6, with 7 nucleotides matching TRBD1. V shed 5 bases, J shed 7 bases, and the junction held 5 bases outside the gene matches. The germline gives CDR1 MNHNS, CDR2 SASEGT. This CDR3 comprises 14 residues. This CDR3 reads CASSPGTENSPLHF. In DNA, the CDR3 is TGTGCCAGCAGTCCTGGGACAGAAAATTCACCCCTCCACTTT.

The sample holds many counts of this clonotype. The V call is TRBV6-6, the J call TRBJ1-1; 8 nucleotides agree with TRBD1. Germline values: CDR1 MNHNY, CDR2 SVGAGI (reference sequence). The CDR3 runs to 12 residues. After removal of 11 bases from V and 4 bases from J, the junction contained 6 bases not matched to a gene. CDR3 nucleotide sequence: TGTGCCTCAGACAGGGGATTCACTGAAGCTTTCTTT. Protein product: CASDRGFTEAFF.

There are many counts of this clonotype. The rearrangement links TRBV11-2 to TRBJ1-1, with TRBD1 as a possible D gene (5 bases). Trimming stripped 3 bases from V and 1 base from J, with 6 bases between. The CDR3 runs 13 residues. Germline CDR1 reads SGHAT; CDR2 reads FQNNGV. The CDR3 bases are TGTGCCAGCAGCTTGACAGAGAACACTGAAGCTTTCTTT. Amino acids: CASSLTENTEAFF.

In its sample, this clonotype was seen many times. The chain employs TRBV11-1 and TRBJ2-5; D perhaps matches TRBD2 (6 bases). From germline, CDR1 is SGHAT and CDR2 FQDESV (reference sequence). The CDR3 contains 18 residues. V dropped 4 bases and J dropped 4 bases, with 25 bases sitting between them. The CDR3 nucleotides read TGTGCCAGCAGCTCCCGCTCCTTCTATCGGGGGATTGGAGAGACCCAGTACTTC. Encoded protein: CASSSRSFYRGIGETQYF.